This TCR beta chain originates from a study of T cells in women clearing cervical HPV infection. Overall study results and limits: Controls had more TRBV6-7 (about 0.15%) than cases (about 0.11%). Associations may precede or follow infection; HPV-specific or memory T cells were not isolated.

With respect to this clone: Its antigen is undetermined. Read coverage stops 3 residues before the CDR3 terminus; the germline J gene supplies the remainder.

V lost 4 bases, J lost 1 base, and 14 bases lay in between. The CDR3 totals 15 residues. Germline V gene lookup returns CDR1 MNHNS and CDR2 SASEGT. All participants had a single incident cervical HPV16 infection, and prevalent HPV16 infections were excluded. Sequenced by immunoSEQ multiplex PCR; TCRdb stores in-frame clones only, minus some. This sample's table reports 49,000 or so clones. V gene TRBV6-1 combines with J gene TRBJ2-7; D not certain. Sequenced: blood buffy coat. This TCR was recovered from a woman between 18 and 70 years old with a cervical HPV16 infection that either progressed to CIN3+ or cleared (not recorded which). The sequenced part of the CDR3 DNA is TGTGCCAGCAGTGTTGGCTTATATTTGTCCTACGAG. Protein: CASSVGLYLSYE. The full-length CDR3 reads as CASSVGLYLSYEQYF.